This TCR beta chain is drawn from a study of T cell repertoires in cytomegalovirus infection. Study as a whole: Recently identified HLA-C-restricted CMV epitopes and well-studied HLA-B-restricted CMV epitopes were used by the study. The public TCR beta signatures pointed to both CMV infection and matching HLA type.

Study-wide points: Carriers of CMV plus the relevant HLA were identified by cumulative public TCR beta family frequency. There were HLA-C-restricted CMV-specific TCR beta clonotypes dominating the ex vivo response.

This clonotype was seen many times. What it binds is unknown. TCRdb fed the reads into MiXCR, producing one record per CDR3 protein. This sample carries around 100,000 distinct CDR3 sequences, 35% to 50% of them seen once, and the ten largest clones take just under 75%. Trimming shortened V by 1 base and J by 4 bases, and 13 bases separated the two germline ends. CDR1 and CDR2 (germline): SGHVS, FNYEAQ. CDR3 length equals 15 residues. The J gene is TRBJ1-2, the V gene TRBV7-6; no clear D. The TCR sequence derives from a human donor in good health (CMV status not recorded). Some clones in this sample may be carry-over from other donors' samples. The specimen was CD8+ T cells from cultured PBMCs, collected from culture after CMV antigen stimulation. This chain's CDR3 is CASSLGAADPYGYTF. The CDR3 bases are TGTGCCAGCAGCTTAGGAGCGGCGGATCCCTATGGCTACACCTTC. The variable domain in full, completed from reference TRBV7-6 and TRBJ1-2, reads GAGVSQSPRYKVTKRGQDVALRCDPISGHVSLYWYRQALGQGPEFLTYFNYEAQQDKSGLPNDRFSAERPEGSISTLTIQRTEQRDSAMYRCASSLGAADPYGYTFGSGTRLTVV.